This TCR beta chain was retrieved from a study of molecular identifiers for immune sequencing clone quantification. Points from the study as a whole: Clones carrying above 20 RNA copies accounted for over 98% of effector molecules, under 1% in naive cells.

From the PCR reads, TCRdb called clonotypes with MiXCR, one entry per CDR3 protein. This table holds approximately 100,000 distinct CDR3 sequences, around 33% found once. The CDR3 is made up of 15 amino acids. Looked up from germline, CDR1 is LGHNA and CDR2 is YNFKEQ. V shed 3 bases and J shed 0 bases, with 12 bases lying between them. A remark on this clonotype: Its antigen is not known.

This receptor was obtained from a human donor in good health. Some libraries in this study had Jurkat cell RNA spiked in. Material: naive CD8+ T cells from blood, with Jurkat cell RNA spiked in. The subset: FACS-sorted CD8+CD4-CCR7+CD45RA+ naive T cells. The chain couples TRBV4-2 to TRBJ2-7; D possibly corresponds to TRBD2 (5 bases). CDR3 nucleotides: TGTGCCAGCAGCCAGAAAGCGGAAAGCTCCTACGAGCAGTACTTC. Translating it yields CASSQKAESSYEQYF.